Only a few counts were recorded for the clone carrying this T cell receptor beta chain. The target antigen is unknown. One entry per CDR3 protein results from TCRdb running MiXCR on the 5' RACE reads. The table shows about 890,000 distinct CDR3 sequences, with 12% occurring only once. The data belong to a study of identical twins. Study observations and caveats: The abundant beta clonotypes from cord blood had fewer insertions, and memory repertoires had none of this.

The CDR3 has 18 amino acids. V shed 3 bases and J 3 bases; nucleotides not matched to a gene: 15. Germline V CDR1 and CDR2: DFQATT, SNEGSKA (reference sequence). These records were also assigned to another study, of yellow fever vaccine responses in identical twins. That source notes: Twins' vaccine T cell response reportedly gave the appearance of partial convergence and partial personalization.

The genes are TRBV20-1 and TRBJ2-7, with 12 bases identical to TRBD2. The receptor was isolated from a young woman in good health. The sequenced material came from PBMCs. The CDR3 sequence is CSARDRPTSGRGFYEQYF. CDR3 DNA sequence: TGCAGTGCTAGGGATCGGCCGACTAGCGGGAGAGGATTCTACGAGCAGTACTTC.